This TCR beta chain was recorded in a study of T cell changes during pregnancy in multiple sclerosis. The CDR3 has 11 residues. V lost 2 bases and J 5 bases, leaving 7 bases between the germline ends. CDR1 is DFQATT and CDR2 is SNEGSKA in the germline V gene (reference sequence). This table comes from immunoSEQ multiplex PCR, and its TCRdb copy is limited to in-frame clones, with some not included. This sample has some 87,000 clones; roughly 92% occur once, and the top ten carry roughly 2.7%. The chain joins TRBV20-1 to TRBJ2-7; D gene ambiguous. This TCR came from a female donor with multiple sclerosis, enrolled in a pregnancy study. The sequenced sample was peripheral blood, obtained in the first trimester of pregnancy. CDR3 in amino acids: CSARRSHEQYF. CDR3 DNA sequence: TGCAGTGCTAGACGGTCCCACGAGCAGTACTTC.